Below, 5 T cell receptor beta chains from the same sample are listed, as sequenced in a study of human T cells and chemical hapten exposure. TCRdb re-analysed the RACE reads in MiXCR, keeping a single row per CDR3 protein. Of about 51,000 distinct CDR3 sequences listed, around 9.4% are singletons. Time point meaning: pre-sensitization, week 0. Regarding treatment: therapeutic diphenylcyclopropenone sensitization with weekly scalp DPC. The sample consisted of whole blood, taken in connection with sensitization to the hapten diphenylcyclopropenone (DPC). These receptors all stem from a woman between 40 and 50 years old with alopecia areata. Some clones in this sample may be carry-over from other donors' samples.

This clonotype was detected a few times. This chain uses TRBV6-1 with TRBJ2-5; possibly TRBD1 or TRBD2 for D (5 bases each). The length of the CDR3 is 13 residues. Germline V lookup: CDR1 MNHNS, CDR2 SASEGT. V gave up 7 bases and J gave up 1 base, with 10 bases separating them. The CDR3 sequence: CASTGTSQETQYF. CDR3 sequence (DNA): TGTGCCAGCACGGGGACGAGCCAAGAGACCCAGTACTTC.

This clonotype came up a few times. The V gene is TRBV18, the J gene TRBJ1-4; D gene uncertain. The V gene's germline CDR1 is KGHSH and CDR2 LQKENI. This CDR3 is 14 amino acids long. V was shortened by 2 bases and J by 8 bases, with 12 bases between the two germline ends. The CDR3 loop reads CASSPTVPREKLFF. CDR3 nucleotides: TGTGCCAGCTCACCAACAGTCCCTAGAGAAAAACTGTTTTTT.

This clonotype has at least ten counts. V gene TRBV11-1 combines with J gene TRBJ1-1; TRBD1 matches 8 bases. Germline V gene lookup returns CDR1 SGHAT and CDR2 FQDESV (reference sequence). The V gene end was trimmed by 3 bases and the J gene end by 4 bases; junction bases not matched to a gene: 7. The length of the CDR3 is 15 residues. The CDR3 bases are TGTGCCAGCAGCTTCGTACAGGGGGACGGCACTGAAGCTTTCTTT. Translated: CASSFVQGDGTEAFF.

This clonotype was counted a few times. The chain is built from TRBV9 and TRBJ1-1; 10 positions match TRBD1. Looked up from germline, CDR1 is SGDLS and CDR2 is YYNGEE. V lost 0 bases, J lost 3 bases, and 2 bases stayed unmatched. This CDR3 region has 15 residues. CDR3: CASSVVGQGDTEAFF. In DNA form, the CDR3 reads TGTGCCAGCAGCGTAGTAGGACAGGGGGACACTGAAGCTTTCTTT.

This clonotype occurred many times. The J gene is TRBJ1-5, the V gene TRBV2; TRBD1 is a possible D gene (5 bases). Deletions cut 7 bases from V and 1 base from J, with 8 bases between. CDR1 is SNHLY, CDR2 FYNNEI, per germline. The CDR3 has 13 residues. CDR3 bases: TGTGCCAGCATGAGGGACAGCAATCAGCCCCAGCATTTT. Amino acid sequence: CASMRDSNQPQHF.